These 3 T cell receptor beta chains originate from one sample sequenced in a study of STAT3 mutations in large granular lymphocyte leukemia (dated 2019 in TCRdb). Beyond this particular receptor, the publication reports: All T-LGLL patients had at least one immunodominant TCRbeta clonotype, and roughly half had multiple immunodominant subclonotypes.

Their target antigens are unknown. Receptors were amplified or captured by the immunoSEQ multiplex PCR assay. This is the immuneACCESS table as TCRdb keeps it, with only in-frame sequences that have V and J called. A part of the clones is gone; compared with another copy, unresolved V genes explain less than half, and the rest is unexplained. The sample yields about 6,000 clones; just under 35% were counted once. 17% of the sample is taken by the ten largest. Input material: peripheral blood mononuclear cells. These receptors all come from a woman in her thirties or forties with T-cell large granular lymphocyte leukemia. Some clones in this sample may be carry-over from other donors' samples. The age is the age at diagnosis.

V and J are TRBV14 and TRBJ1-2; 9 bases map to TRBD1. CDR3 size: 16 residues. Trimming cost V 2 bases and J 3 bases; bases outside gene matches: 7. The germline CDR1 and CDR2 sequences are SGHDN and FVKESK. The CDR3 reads CASSQREQGADYGYTF. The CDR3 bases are TGTGCCAGCAGCCAAAGGGAACAGGGGGCTGACTATGGCTACACCTTC.

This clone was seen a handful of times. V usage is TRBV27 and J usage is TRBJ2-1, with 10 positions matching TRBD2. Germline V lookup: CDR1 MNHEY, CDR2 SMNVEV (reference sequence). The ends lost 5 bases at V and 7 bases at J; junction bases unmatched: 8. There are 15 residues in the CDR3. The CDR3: CASSGASGSSNEQFF. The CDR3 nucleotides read TGTGCCAGCAGTGGGGCTAGCGGGAGTTCGAATGAGCAGTTCTTC.

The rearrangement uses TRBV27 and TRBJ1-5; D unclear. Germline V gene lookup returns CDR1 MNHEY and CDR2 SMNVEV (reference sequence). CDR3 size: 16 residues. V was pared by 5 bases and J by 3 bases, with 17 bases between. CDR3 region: CASSPLILTSNQPQHF. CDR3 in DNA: TGTGCCAGCAGTCCCTTAATTCTCACCTCCAATCAGCCCCAGCATTTT.